The clone carrying this TCR beta chain was seen more than once but under ten times. Trimming took 5 bases from V and 5 from J; bases not matched to a gene: 6. Germline V gene data show CDR1 as SGHNT and CDR2 as YENEEA. CDR3 length: 14 residues. These data are taken from a study of sequential checkpoint blockade in melanoma. Overall study context: Randomization was 1:1 between first-line nivolumab→ipilimumab and ipilimumab→nivolumab. More than 20 patients had tumor biopsies before treatment and at week 13.

The sample's treatment: randomized to nivolumab then ipilimumab (arm A) or the reverse (arm B). Sequencing used immunoSEQ multiplex PCR; TCRdb keeps in-frame clones, though not all of them. The sample has roughly 9,000 clones; under 25% are singletons. The source material was tumor tissue (inferred from file names), sampled from a patient given nivolumab and ipilimumab in sequence. The V and J genes are TRBV11-3 and TRBJ1-5; 7 bases fit TRBD1. This clonotype was sampled from a human donor with melanoma. CDR3 loop: CASSPQGLHQPQHF. DNA for the CDR3: TGTGCCAGCAGCCCACAGGGGTTGCATCAGCCCCAGCATTTT. The whole variable domain, remainder taken from reference TRBV11-3 and TRBJ1-5, is EAGVVQSPRYKIIEKKQPVAFWCNPISGHNTLYWYLQNLGQGPELLIRYENEEAVDDSQLPKDRFSAERLKGVDSTLKIQPAELGDSAVYLCASSPQGLHQPQHFGDGTRLSIL.